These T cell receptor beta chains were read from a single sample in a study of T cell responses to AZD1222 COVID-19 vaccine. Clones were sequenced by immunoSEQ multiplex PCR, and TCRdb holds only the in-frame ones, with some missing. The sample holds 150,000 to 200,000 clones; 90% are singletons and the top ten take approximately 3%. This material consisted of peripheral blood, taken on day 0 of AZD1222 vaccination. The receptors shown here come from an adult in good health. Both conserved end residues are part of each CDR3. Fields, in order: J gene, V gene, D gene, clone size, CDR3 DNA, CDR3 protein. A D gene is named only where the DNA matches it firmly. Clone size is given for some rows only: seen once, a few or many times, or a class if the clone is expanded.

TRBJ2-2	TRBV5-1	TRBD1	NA	TGCGCCAGCAGCACCCAGGGGGCGACCGGGGAGCTGTTTTTT	CASSTQGATGELFF
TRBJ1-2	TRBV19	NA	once	TGTGCCAGTAGTATCCTGGGTGATAGCGATGGCTACACCTTC	CASSILGDSDGYTF
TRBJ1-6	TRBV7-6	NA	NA	TGTGCCAGCAGCTTAGCAGGGTTGGGAAATTCACCCCTCCACTTT	CASSLAGLGNSPLHF
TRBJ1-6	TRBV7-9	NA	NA	TGTGCCAGCACCAGGGGTGGCAATTCACCCCTCCACTTT	CASTRGGNSPLHF
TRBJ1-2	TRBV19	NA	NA	TGTGCCAGTAGTCCCGTTGACAGTCTCCTCTATGGCTACACCTTC	CASSPVDSLLYGYTF
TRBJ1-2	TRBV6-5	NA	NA	TGTGCCACCCAGCAGGGGACCGATTATGGCTACACCTTC	CATQQGTDYGYTF
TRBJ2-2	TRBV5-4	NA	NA	TGTGCCAGTAGCCCCCGGGGTCTCAACACCGGGGAGCTGTTTTTT	CASSPRGLNTGELFF
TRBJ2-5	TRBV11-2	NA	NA	TGTGCCAGCAGCTTAGGTGCGGCGGGGGAGACCCAGTACTTC	CASSLGAAGETQYF
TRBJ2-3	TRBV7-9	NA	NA	TGTGCCAGCAGCCTGATGGGAACAGATACGCAGTATTTT	CASSLMGTDTQYF
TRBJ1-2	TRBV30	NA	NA	TGTGCCTGGAGTGTAGGCCGTGGCATCTATGGCTACACCTTC	CAWSVGRGIYGYTF
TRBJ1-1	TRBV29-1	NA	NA	TGCAGCGCTTCAATCCGTTCTGAAGCTTTCTTT	CSASIRSEAFF
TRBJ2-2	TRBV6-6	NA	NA	TGTGCCAGTCTACCAGGGGGGTACACCGGGGAGCTGTTTTTT	CASLPGGYTGELFF
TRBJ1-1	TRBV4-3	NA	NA	TGCGCCAGCAGCCATCAGCGGGGGGCGAACACTGAAGCTTTCTTT	CASSHQRGANTEAFF
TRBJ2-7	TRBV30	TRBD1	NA	TGTGCCTACCAGGGGGCCAGTGTCTACGAGCAGTACTTC	CAYQGASVYEQYF
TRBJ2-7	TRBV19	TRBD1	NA	TGTGCCACCACTCCACCGACAGGGCTTGACGAGCAGTACTTC	CATTPPTGLDEQYF
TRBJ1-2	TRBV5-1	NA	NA	TGCGCCAGCAGCCAGGAGGGAGGAGGCTACACCTTC	CASSQEGGGYTF
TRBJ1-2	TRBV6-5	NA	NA	TGTGCCAGCAGGCGCGACAATAACTATGGCTACACCTTC	CASRRDNNYGYTF
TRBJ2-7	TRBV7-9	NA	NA	TGTGCCAGCAGCCAAGGGGGACCGGGCTACGAGCAGTACTTC	CASSQGGPGYEQYF
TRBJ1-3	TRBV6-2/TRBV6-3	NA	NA	TGTGCCAGCAGTGTTGACCCTACAGGGAGATCTGGAAACACCATATATTTT	CASSVDPTGRSGNTIYF
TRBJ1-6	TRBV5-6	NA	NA	TGTGCCAGCAGCTTGGTCAGTGAGGATTCACCCCTCCACTTT	CASSLVSEDSPLHF
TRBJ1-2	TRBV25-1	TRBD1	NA	TGTGCCAGCAGTGAATTGGGGACAGGAGCTAACTATGGCTACACCTTC	CASSELGTGANYGYTF
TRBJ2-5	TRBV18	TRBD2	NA	TGTGCCAGCTCACCGCCTAGCGGGGGGGCCATCGGGGAGACCCAGTACTTC	CASSPPSGGAIGETQYF
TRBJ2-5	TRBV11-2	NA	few	TGTGCCAGCAGCTTAGAGGGTTCAGGGACCCAGTACTTC	CASSLEGSGTQYF
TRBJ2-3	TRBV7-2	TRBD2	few	TGTGCCAGCAGCTCGAGCGGGGGGGGAGCAGATACGCAGTATTTT	CASSSSGGGADTQYF
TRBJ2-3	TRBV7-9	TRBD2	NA	TGTGCCAGCAGCGGCATCCGCGGGGGGATTAGCACAGATACGCAGTATTTT	CASSGIRGGISTDTQYF
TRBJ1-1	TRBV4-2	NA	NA	TGTGCCAGCAGCCAAGACAGGGGCGAGAAAGCTTTCTTT	CASSQDRGEKAFF
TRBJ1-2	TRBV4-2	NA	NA	TGTGCCAGCAGCCCTATCGACACAGGAGGTAGCTATGGCTACACCTTC	CASSPIDTGGSYGYTF
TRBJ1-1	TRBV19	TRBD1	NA	TGTGCCAGTAGTATCGGGACAGTTAACACTGAAGCTTTCTTT	CASSIGTVNTEAFF
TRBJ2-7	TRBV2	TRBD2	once	TGTGCCAGCGAGGGAGGGGCCCTCTCCTACGAGCAGTACTTC	CASEGGALSYEQYF
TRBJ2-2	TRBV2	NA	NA	TGTGCCAGCAGTGAAGTCGGGGACACCGGGGAGCTGTTTTTT	CASSEVGDTGELFF
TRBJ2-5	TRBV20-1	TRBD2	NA	TGCAGCGCTAGCGGGGGGGAGACCCAGTACTTC	CSASGGETQYF